Listed here are 16 T cell receptor beta chains from one sample, sequenced in a study of cytomegalovirus exposure and HLA in healthy donors. A multiplex PCR was run with 60 Vbeta primers and 13 Jbeta primers. Sequencing was performed with immunoSEQ multiplex PCR; in TCRdb, only in-frame clones are kept and a portion is missing. The listing contains 150,000 to 250,000 clones. The specimen was PBMCs. These receptors were obtained from a boy aged 5-17 years in good health and CMV-seronegative.

V and J are TRBV18 and TRBJ1-5, with D perhaps TRBD1 (5 bases). Trimming left V 3 bases short and J 8 bases short, with 17 bases between. The germline CDR1 and CDR2 sequences are KGHSH and LQKENI. The CDR3 covers 15 residues. This CDR3 reads CASSPLPRSGEPQHF. The DNA of the CDR3 is TGTGCCAGCTCACCCCTCCCCCGCTCGGGGGAGCCCCAGCATTTT.

The chain uses TRBV2 and TRBJ1-5; weak D call: TRBD1 (6 bases). Germline V gives CDR1 SNHLY, CDR2 FYNNEI. The ends were cut back, 6 bases at V and 1 base at J, with 19 bases in the middle. The CDR3 covers 17 residues. The CDR3 reads CASSPPNRDWSNQPQHF. As DNA, the CDR3 is TGTGCCAGCAGCCCCCCGAACAGGGATTGGAGCAATCAGCCCCAGCATTTT.

This chain joins TRBV6-5 and TRBJ1-2, with 7 bases aligning to TRBD1. The CDR3 is 15 residues long. CDR1 and CDR2 from the germline V gene are MNHEY and SVGAGI. V lost 6 bases and J lost 6; bases outside the gene matches: 13. In DNA form, the CDR3 reads TGTGCCAGCAGGAAAGCCTCAGGGGGTCCCCATGGCTACACCTTC. Amino acids: CASRKASGGPHGYTF.

J is TRBJ2-3 and V is TRBV2; TRBD2 matches 8 bases. This CDR3 is 17 amino acids long. J was trimmed by 0 bases and V by 6 bases; bases with no gene match: 11. Germline V gene data show CDR1 as SNHLY and CDR2 as FYNNEI. The CDR3 sequence: CASSTTTSGVSTDTQYF. CDR3 nucleotide sequence: TGTGCCAGCAGCACTACTACTAGCGGCGTTAGCACAGATACGCAGTATTTT. The entire variable domain, with the rest obtained from reference TRBV2 and TRBJ2-3, is as follows: EPEVTQTPSHQVTQMGQEVILRCVPISNHLYFYWYRQILGQKVEFLVSFYNNEISEKSEIFDDQFSVERPDGSNFTLKIRSTKLEDSAMYFCASSTTTSGVSTDTQYFGPGTRLTVL.

V and J are TRBV5-1 and TRBJ1-1, with 7 bases that match TRBD1. The CDR3 has 18 amino acids. The germline V gene has CDR1 SGHRS and CDR2 YFSETQ. After removal of 6 bases from V and 0 bases from J, the junction contained 17 bases not matched to a gene. CDR3 amino acids: CASNRRGGELSLNTEAFF. The CDR3 DNA sequence: TGCGCCAGCAACCGACGAGGGGGCGAATTATCCCTGAACACTGAAGCTTTCTTT.

J is TRBJ1-2 and V is TRBV2, with D uncertain. CDR3 length equals 14 residues. Germline V CDR1 and CDR2: SNHLY, FYNNEI. Trimming removed 3 bases from V and 4 bases from J, with 12 bases in between. The CDR3 region is CASSDVGEGYGYTF. In DNA form, the CDR3 reads TGTGCCAGCAGTGACGTCGGGGAGGGCTATGGCTACACCTTC.

J is TRBJ1-2 and V is TRBV30; the match to TRBD1 covers 12 bases. The V and J ends lost 3 bases and 8 bases, in that order; junction bases with no gene match: 7. The CDR3 totals 14 residues. Germline V CDR1 and CDR2: GTSNPN, SVGIG (reference sequence). DNA for the CDR3: TGTGCCTGGAGGCCGCCCGGGACAGGGGGCGGCTACACCTTC. Its translation: CAWRPPGTGGGYTF. The complete variable domain, with remaining parts taken from reference TRBV30 and TRBJ1-2, reads SQTIHQWPATLVQPVGSPLSLECTVEGTSNPNLYWYRQAAGRGLQLLFYSVGIGQISSEVPQNLSASRPQDRQFILSSKKLLLSDSGFYLCAWRPPGTGGGYTFGSGTRLTVV.

This rearrangement joins TRBV5-6 to TRBJ2-1; 7 bases are a match to TRBD2. CDR3 length: 16 residues. Germline CDR1 and CDR2: SGHDT and YYEEEE. V gave up 4 bases and J gave up 0 bases; unmatched junction bases: 7. The CDR3 nucleotides are TGTGCCAGCAGCCGAAGACTAGCCGGCTCCTACAATGAGCAGTTCTTC. This encodes CASSRRLAGSYNEQFF.

This chain joins TRBV5-1 and TRBJ2-7; 7 positions agree with TRBD1. This CDR3 spans 15 amino acids. In germline, CDR1 is SGHRS, CDR2 YFSETQ. V trimming: 6 bases; J trimming: 0 bases; junction bases outside the gene matches: 9. The CDR3 sequence is CASMFPRDSSYEQYF. CDR3 nucleotides: TGCGCCAGCATGTTTCCCCGGGACAGCTCCTACGAGCAGTACTTC.

The chain joins TRBV2 to TRBJ2-3; 8 bases agree with TRBD1. Germline values: CDR1 SNHLY, CDR2 FYNNEI. This CDR3 spans 13 amino acids. Trimming cost V 6 bases and J 6 bases; bases outside gene matches: 5. The CDR3 region has the DNA TGTGCCAGCAGGCGGACAGGGAGGGATACGCAGTATTTT. Translated: CASRRTGRDTQYF.

Regarding this clone: The sample carries other DNA sequences with the same CDR3. The V call is TRBV19, the J call TRBJ2-5, with TRBD2 identical over 13 bases. CDR1 is LNHDA, CDR2 SQIVND, per germline (reference sequence). The CDR3 totals 15 residues. Losses at the gene ends were 6 bases for V and 4 bases for J; bases not matched to a gene: 5. The CDR3 DNA reads as TGTGCCAGTAGCAGGACTAGCGGGGGCCGAGAGACCCAGTACTTC. It encodes CASSRTSGGRETQYF.

This chain uses TRBV27 with TRBJ1-1; perhaps TRBD1 as D (5 bases). The germline CDR1 and CDR2 sequences are MNHEY and SMNVEV (reference sequence). Trimming took 2 bases from V and 4 from J, leaving 14 bases between them. CDR3 length: 15 residues. The CDR3 region is CASSLRAREGTEAFF. The DNA of the CDR3 is TGTGCCAGCAGTTTACGTGCCAGGGAAGGCACTGAAGCTTTCTTT.

V usage is TRBV19 and J usage is TRBJ1-6, with 10 bases that match TRBD1. The J segment lost 9 bases and the V segment lost 4 bases, leaving 9 bases of the junction unmatched. This CDR3 contains 16 residues. The germline V gene encodes CDR1 LNHDA and CDR2 SQIVND (reference sequence). CDR3 coding DNA: TGTGCCAGTAGTAAAGAGCCGGGACAGGGGTTTTCACCCCTCCACTTT. The encoded protein is CASSKEPGQGFSPLHF.

In regard to this clone: Other DNA sequences within the sample encode an identical CDR3. The chain employs TRBV7-2 and TRBJ2-7, with D unclear. Germline loops: CDR1 SGHTA, CDR2 FQGNSA. The CDR3 spans 11 residues. Trimming cost V 5 bases and J 2 bases, with 4 bases left between them. The CDR3 DNA reads TGTGCCAGCAGCCCAGCCTACGAGCAGTACTTC. It translates to CASSPAYEQYF.

The rearrangement links TRBV7-8 to TRBJ2-7; a weak D match, TRBD2 (6 bases). This CDR3 contains 13 residues. CDR1 and CDR2 (germline): SGHVS, FQNEAQ. Deletions cut 5 bases from V and 3 bases from J, with 11 bases between. As DNA, the CDR3 is TGTGCCAGCAGCCCACGGGGGTACTACGAGCAGTACTTC. Amino acids: CASSPRGYYEQYF.

This chain joins TRBV19 and TRBJ2-5; D call uncertain. Per germline, CDR1 LNHDA and CDR2 SQIVND (reference sequence). V shed 3 bases and J shed 0 bases, with 8 bases lying between them. The CDR3 covers 14 residues. The CDR3, as DNA: TGTGCCAGTAGTATTGAGATTTACCAAGAGACCCAGTACTTC. This encodes CASSIEIYQETQYF.